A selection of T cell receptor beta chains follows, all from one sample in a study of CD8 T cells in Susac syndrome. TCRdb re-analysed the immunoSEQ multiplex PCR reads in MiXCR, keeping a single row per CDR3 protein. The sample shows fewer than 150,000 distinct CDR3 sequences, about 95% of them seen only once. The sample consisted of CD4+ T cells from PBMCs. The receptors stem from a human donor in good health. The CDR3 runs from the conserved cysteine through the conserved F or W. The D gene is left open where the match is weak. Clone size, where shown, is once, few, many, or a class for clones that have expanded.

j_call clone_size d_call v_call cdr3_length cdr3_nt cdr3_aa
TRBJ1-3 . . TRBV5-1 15 TGCGCCAGCAGCTTGGACAGATTCTCTGGAAACACCATATATTTT CASSLDRFSGNTIYF
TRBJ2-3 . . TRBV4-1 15 TGCGCCAGCAGCGATCGTCTAGCGAGCACAGATACGCAGTATTTT CASSDRLASTDTQYF
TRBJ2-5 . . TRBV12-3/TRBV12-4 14 TGTGCCAGCAGTTTGGCAGCGGATGGAGAGACCCAGTACTTC CASSLAADGETQYF
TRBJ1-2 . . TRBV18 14 TGTGCCAGCTCACCACGGGACGGAAACTATGGCTACACCTTC CASSPRDGNYGYTF
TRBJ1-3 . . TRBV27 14 TGTGCCAGCAGCCCAGGGAATCCTGGAAACACCATATATTTT CASSPGNPGNTIYF
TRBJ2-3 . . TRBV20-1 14 TGCAGTGCCAATACAGGATTCCCGCAAGATACGCAGTATTTT CSANTGFPQDTQYF
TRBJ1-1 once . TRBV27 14 TGTGCCAGCAGTTCTCTACAGGTTACCAGTGAAGCTTTCTTT CASSSLQVTSEAFF
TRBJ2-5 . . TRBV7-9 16 TGTGCCAGCAGCTCCCCTCACAGGGGGGGTCAAGAGACCCAGTACTTC CASSSPHRGGQETQYF
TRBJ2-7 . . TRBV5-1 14 TGCGCCAGCAGCTTGAGTGACCGAAAAGACGAGCAGTACTTC CASSLSDRKDEQYF
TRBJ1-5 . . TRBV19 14 TGTGCCAGTAGACGCGACACCGACAATCAGCCCCAGCATTTT CASRRDTDNQPQHF
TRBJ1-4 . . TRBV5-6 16 TGTGCCAGCAGCTCGTACCGGGACGGCGGGGCTGAAAAACTGTTTTTT CASSSYRDGGAEKLFF
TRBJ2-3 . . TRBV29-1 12 TGCAGCGTTTCCGAAGGGGCAGATACGCAGTATTTT CSVSEGADTQYF
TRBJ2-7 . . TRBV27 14 TGTGCCAGCAGTCCTGCCGGAACGACCTACGAGCAGTACTTC CASSPAGTTYEQYF
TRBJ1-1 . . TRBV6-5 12 TGTGCCAGCAGTTCGACAGTGGGTGAAGCTTTCTTT CASSSTVGEAFF
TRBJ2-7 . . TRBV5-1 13 TGCGCCAGCAGCTTTTTGGAATTTTACGAGCAGTACTTC CASSFLEFYEQYF
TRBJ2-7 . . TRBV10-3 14 TGTGCCATCAGTGGGGGAAAGCCCCCCCTCGAGCAGTACTTC CAISGGKPPLEQYF
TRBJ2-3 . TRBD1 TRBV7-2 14 TGTGCCAGCAGCCGAACAGGGGTCCCGTATACGCAGTATTTT CASSRTGVPYTQYF
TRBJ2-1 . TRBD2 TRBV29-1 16 TGCAGCGTTCCCCGCCGGACCAGCGGGAGGAGAAATGAGCAGTTCTTC CSVPRRTSGRRNEQFF
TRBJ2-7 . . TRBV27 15 TGTGCCAGCAGTCGGACGGGGCGGGCTTCCTACGAGCAGTACTTC CASSRTGRASYEQYF
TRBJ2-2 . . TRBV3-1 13 TGTGCCAGCAGCCAAGATGGCACCGGGGAGCTGTTTTTT CASSQDGTGELFF
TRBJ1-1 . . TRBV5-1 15 TGCGCCAGCAGCCCGTCGACAGTGACCAACACTGAAGCTTTCTTT CASSPSTVTNTEAFF
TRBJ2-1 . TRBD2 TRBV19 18 TGTGCCAGTAGTAGGGGACTAGCGGGAGCGAGCTCCTACAATGAGCAGTTCTTC CASSRGLAGASSYNEQFF
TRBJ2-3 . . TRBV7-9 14 TGTGCCAGCACCCCGACAGCCTACACAGATACGCAGTATTTT CASTPTAYTDTQYF
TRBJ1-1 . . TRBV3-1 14 TGTGCCAGCAGCCAATCCCCAGGTCACACTGAAGCTTTCTTT CASSQSPGHTEAFF
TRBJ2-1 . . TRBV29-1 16 TGCAGCCAAGATGTTAGAACTGGGGCGCCATACAATGAGCAGTTCTTC CSQDVRTGAPYNEQFF
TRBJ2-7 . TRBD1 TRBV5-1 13 TGCGCCAGCAGCTTGATCCAGGGGGCTCCGCAGTACTTC CASSLIQGAPQYF
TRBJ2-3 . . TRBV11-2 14 TGTGCCAGCAGCTTAGCGGGAGAGGGCTATACGCAGTATTTT CASSLAGEGYTQYF
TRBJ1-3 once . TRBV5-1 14 TGCGCCAGCAGCACCGCAGGGGCCGGAAACACCATATATTTT CASSTAGAGNTIYF
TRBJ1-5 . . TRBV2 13 TGTGCCAGCAAGGGACTCGGCAATCAGCCCCAGCATTTT CASKGLGNQPQHF
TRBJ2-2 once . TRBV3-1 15 TGTGCCAGCAGCCAATCCCAATCGAACACCGGGGAGCTGTTTTTT CASSQSQSNTGELFF
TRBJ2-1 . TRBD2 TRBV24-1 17 TGTGCCACCAGTGATCCGGGACTAGCGGGAGCCAGGAATGAGCAGTTCTTC CATSDPGLAGARNEQFF
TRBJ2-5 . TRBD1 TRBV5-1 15 TGCGCCAGCAGCACCACGACAGGGGGCGAGGGGACCCAGTACTTC CASSTTTGGEGTQYF
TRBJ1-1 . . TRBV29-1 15 TGCAGCGCCTCTTCCAGGGCTAGGTCCCACGCTGAAGCTTTCTTT CSASSRARSHAEAFF
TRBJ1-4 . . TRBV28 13 TGTGCCAGCAGTCCTCACCCGGGGGAAAAACTGTTTTTT CASSPHPGEKLFF
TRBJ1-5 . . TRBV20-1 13 TGCAGTGCTATGGTCACGAACAATCAGCCCCAGCATTTT CSAMVTNNQPQHF
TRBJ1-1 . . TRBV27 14 TGTGCCAGCAGTTCCCGGGTCCTGGGGAAAGGAGCTTTCTTT CASSSRVLGKGAFF
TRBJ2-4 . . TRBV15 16 TGTGCCACCAGCAGAGAGACGTGGGGCGGCAAAAACATTCAGTACTTC CATSRETWGGKNIQYF
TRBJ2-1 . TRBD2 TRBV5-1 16 TGCGCCAGCAGCCTGACTAGCGGAGAAGCCTACAATGAGCAGTTCTTC CASSLTSGEAYNEQFF
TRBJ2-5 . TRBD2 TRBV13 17 TGTGCCAGCAGCCTAGGGCTAGCGGGAGGTGTAGGGGAGACCCAGTACTTC CASSLGLAGGVGETQYF
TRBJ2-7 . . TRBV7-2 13 TGTGCCAGCAGCTCCCCCCCTAGTAACGAGCAGTACTTC CASSSPPSNEQYF
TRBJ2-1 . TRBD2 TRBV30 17 TGTGCCTGGAGTGAAGGACTACTAGCGGGAGAGTTAGAGGAGCAGTTCTTC CAWSEGLLAGELEEQFF
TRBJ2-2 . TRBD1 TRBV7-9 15 TGTGCCAGCAGCTCCGAGACAGGGGTCAGCGGGGAGCTGTTTTTT CASSSETGVSGELFF
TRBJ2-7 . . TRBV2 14 TGTGCCAGCAGTGACCCAAGATTCATCTACGAGCAGTACTTC CASSDPRFIYEQYF
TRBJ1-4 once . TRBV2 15 TGTGCCAGCAGTGAAAGGCAGGTGCTATCCTATAGACTGTTTTTT CASSERQVLSYRLFF
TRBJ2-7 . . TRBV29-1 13 TGCAGCGTTGTAACGGCGGGTGCCTACGAGCAGTACTTC CSVVTAGAYEQYF
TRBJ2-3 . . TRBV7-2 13 TGTGCCAGCAGTCAGTCTGGAACTTCGACGCAGTATTTT CASSQSGTSTQYF
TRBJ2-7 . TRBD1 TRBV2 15 TGTGCCAGCAGCACGACAGGGGGCACAAACTACGAGCAGTACTTC CASSTTGGTNYEQYF
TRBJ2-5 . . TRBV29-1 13 TGCAGCGTTGATGCCGGGACTCTGGAGACCCAGTACTTC CSVDAGTLETQYF